This record looks at one TCR beta chain sequence and its context. Its antigen is currently not known. There are no base qualities to consult, and no much larger clone falls within one base. This entry is derived from a study of blood T cells in healthy people across ages (dated by TCRdb to 2015 to 2017). With respect to the entire study: In model experiments, template switching captured about one uniquely barcoded TCR beta cDNA molecule for every two T cells. Age-related changes in TCR beta repertoire diversity were measured in the study by deep sequencing normalized with unique cDNA molecular identifiers. The donors were split into four age groups: young (average around 15 years), middle-aged (more than 35), aged (more than 60) and long-lived (under 85). To avoid experimental bias, donors of different ages were randomly spread across the sequencing lanes. Two additional independent replicas of 1 million unique cDNA reads from the same blood draw were analyzed for two donors (one aged 18 to 30 and one aged 80 or older).

Reading the germline V gene (reference sequence) gives CDR1 MNHNY and CDR2 SVGAGI. There are 15 amino acids in the CDR3, from cysteine to phenylalanine inclusive. The read is trimmed to its CDR3 DNA, 45 bases read in frame from base 1. Germline trimming amounts to 7 bases on V and 3 bases on J, with 10 as the count of junction bases outside the gene matches. The library was built by means of 5' RACE. The instrument given in TCRdb is Illumina HiSeq 2500. A second roughly 6 to 12 cycle PCR used a sample-barcoded 5' primer and a J-beta primer mix. A unique molecular identifier was introduced onto each TCR beta cDNA molecule by a template-switch 5' adaptor carrying 12 random nucleotides. Each sample yielded at least 2.5 million CDR3-containing paired-end reads. All of the RNA was converted into first-strand cDNA using the Mint cDNA synthesis kit, with a TRBC-specific oligonucleotide serving as the primer. Following uracil-DNA glycosylase treatment, a first 18-cycle PCR with universal primers M1SS and BC2_uni_R was performed on all cDNA. In the source study's methods: Each sample was normalized by randomly selecting 1 million high-quality reads, each carrying a distinct molecular identifier. Reads sharing molecular identifiers were discarded rather than binned into consensus sequences. MiTCR, run with a Q25 quality threshold and the strictest error-elimination algorithm, handled CDR3 identification, clonotype clustering and error correction. A nonparametric unseen species model with Euler transformation was used to estimate a lower bound on total TCR beta diversity. TCRdb trimmed public reads at Q25 via fastp, called clones via MiXCR and kept in-frame beta chains. Under each unique CDR3 protein, matching rows form one entry showing the most common genes and DNA. V and J calls and clone size were set by TCRdb, not the authors. This sample is represented by about 1.4 million distinct CDR3 sequences; 59% of them were singletons. The ten largest clones take up approximately 7% of the sample.

Broader findings and caveats from the paper: Since profiling was done on bulk unsorted PBMCs, naive and antigen-experienced compartments could not be conclusively compared. Estimates of total diversity based on one million sequenced T cells were considered lower bounds and underestimates. Observed TCR beta diversity per million T cells fell roughly linearly with age, and a significant reduction was already apparent by age approximately 40. The percentage of naive T cells measured by flow cytometry correlated strongly with observed TCR beta diversity. The long-lived group showed more naive CD4+ T cells, fewer expanded clones and increased TCR diversity than the aged group, suggesting age selection. Because donor CMV infection status was unknown, age-related changes in expanded clonotypes were potentially confounded.

The donors were about 40 Caucasian individuals from Russia, aged 6 to 90 years, who were systemically healthy. Ten milliliters of peripheral blood were drawn from each donor into EDTA-treated Vacutainer tubes. PBMCs were isolated by Ficoll-Paque density-gradient centrifugation, with at least 6.5 million obtained per sample. Trizol reagent was used to extract total RNA from PBMCs, with at least 6 micrograms per sample. The percentages of naive CD45RAhigh/CD27high T cells were determined by flow cytometry on a PBMC aliquot from every donor. This TCR was recovered from a man younger than 35 in good health. The sequenced material came from blood. This sequence uses TRBV6-6 and TRBJ1-2, and TRBD1 matches 8 of the central bases. The sequence in DNA is TGTGCCAGCAATCTATGGGGACAGGACGACTATGGCTACACCTTC. It specifies CASNLWGQDDYGYTF.